Shown below are 29 T cell receptor beta chains from a single sample sequenced in a study of cytomegalovirus exposure and HLA in healthy donors listed by TCRdb under 2017. The library was prepared using the immunoSEQ multiplex PCR assay. A mixture of 60 forward primers for TCR Vbeta segments and 13 reverse primers for TCR Jbeta segments was used in the multiplex PCR. TCRdb provides this immuneACCESS table in a form limited to in-frame rearrangements. Some clones are lacking; in checked studies, under half of them reflect an unresolved V gene, and why the rest are absent is not known. This sample gives 150,000 to 200,000 clones in total; approximately 80% of them show up just once. The top ten clones comprise 0.08% to 0.1% of the sample. Sequencing input: PBMCs. The receptor source for this set is a boy aged 2 to 10 in good health and CMV-seronegative.

The V gene is TRBV2, the J gene TRBJ1-2; possible D gene TRBD1, 5 bases. CDR3 length equals 13 residues. V shed 6 bases and J shed 6 bases, with 14 bases lying between them. Per germline, CDR1 SNHLY and CDR2 FYNNEI. The CDR3 protein is CASREGRANGYTF. CDR3 DNA: TGTGCCAGCAGGGAGGGACGCGCTAATGGCTACACCTTC.

This chain links TRBV7-9 with TRBJ1-1; 12 positions match TRBD1. Germline-derived CDR1 and CDR2 are SEHNR and FQNEAQ (reference sequence). The CDR3 extends over 13 amino acids. The junction had 7 bases not matched to a gene; V was cut back by 5 bases and J by 12 bases. DNA of the CDR3: TGTGCCAGCAGCCGGGGACAGGGGGCCAGGACTTTCTTT. This codes for CASSRGQGARTFF.

The V and J genes are TRBV19 and TRBJ2-3; D not certain. The CDR3 runs 15 residues. Germline CDR1 and CDR2: LNHDA and SQIVND (reference sequence). Between the trimmed V and J ends, which lost 0 bases and 0 bases, there was a span of 7 bases. CDR3 coding DNA: TGTGCCAGTAGTATAGACAGTTATAGCACAGATACGCAGTATTTT. It is translated as CASSIDSYSTDTQYF.

V is TRBV30 and J is TRBJ1-2, with D maybe TRBD1 (5 bases). Trimming took 5 bases from V and 4 from J, leaving 14 bases between them. Per the germline V gene, CDR1 is GTSNPN and CDR2 is SVGIG (reference sequence). This CDR3 region has 13 residues. The DNA for the CDR3 is TGTGCCTGGGGGGAAGGGGTAGGCTATGGCTACACCTTC. Translated, it gives CAWGEGVGYGYTF.

This sequence joins TRBV19 and TRBJ1-2, with 7 positions matching TRBD1. V dropped 10 bases and J dropped 7; count of bases not matched to a gene: 12. The CDR3 runs 13 residues. CDR1 and CDR2 from the germline V gene are LNHDA and SQIVND (reference sequence). The CDR3: CAIEDRVDGGYTF. Written as DNA, the CDR3 is TGTGCCATTGAAGACAGGGTGGACGGTGGCTACACCTTC.

The chain combines TRBV6-5 with TRBJ2-1; 9 bases agree with TRBD1. This CDR3 has 14 residues. Germline CDR1 is MNHEY and CDR2 is SVGAGI. V lost 5 bases, J lost 6 bases, and 5 bases stayed unmatched. The CDR3 region has the DNA TGTGCCAGCAGTGACCTGACAGGGGGCAATGAGCAGTTCTTC. As protein: CASSDLTGGNEQFF.

CDR3 region: CAWSDQHRTDRHQPQHF. The DNA of the CDR3 is TGTGCCTGGAGCGATCAACACCGGACAGATCGTCATCAGCCCCAGCATTTT. The gene calls are TRBV30 and TRBJ1-5; weak D call: TRBD1 (6 bases). V was clipped by 3 bases and J by 5 bases, with 23 bases between them. The CDR3 sequence is 17 residues long. Per the germline V gene, CDR1 is GTSNPN and CDR2 is SVGIG (reference sequence).

The V and J genes are TRBV5-6 and TRBJ2-7, with D possibly matching TRBD2 (6 bases). The CDR3 is 16 amino acids. Germline CDR1 SGHDT, CDR2 YYEEEE. V was shortened by 2 bases and J by 6 bases, with 21 bases between the two germline ends. The CDR3 protein is CASSFRSGLYHGEQYF. For the CDR3, the DNA is TGTGCCAGCAGCTTCAGAAGCGGGCTCTACCATGGCGAGCAGTACTTC. Variable domain in full (rest from reference TRBV5-6 and TRBJ2-7): DAGVTQSPTHLIKTRGQQVTLRCSPKSGHDTVSWYQQALGQGPQFIFQYYEEEERQRGNFPDRFSGHQFPNYSSELNVNALLLGDSALYLCASSFRSGLYHGEQYFGPGTRLTVT.

The chain carries TRBV4-3 and TRBJ2-6; 7 bases line up with TRBD1. Germline CDR1 reads LGHNA; CDR2 reads YSLEER. The CDR3 spans 19 residues. V shed 0 bases and J 0 bases; nucleotides not matched to a gene: 8. Here the CDR3 reads CASSQDLPGQSSGANVLTF. The CDR3 DNA reads as TGCGCCAGCAGCCAAGATTTGCCGGGACAGAGCTCTGGGGCCAACGTCCTGACTTTC.

About this clone itself: One junction end disagrees with the germline gene, perhaps due to a read error. The CDR3 region has the DNA TGTGCCAGCAGCTTTGGACTAGCGGGGGGTTCAATCTTC. Amino acid sequence: CASSFGLAGGSIF. The genes are TRBV5-6 and TRBJ2-1, with TRBD2 identical over 14 bases. Germline V gene lookup returns CDR1 SGHDT and CDR2 YYEEEE. The CDR3 extends over 13 amino acids. Full variable domain (missing parts from reference TRBV5-6 and TRBJ2-1): DAGVTQSPTHLIKTRGQQVTLRCSPKSGHDTVSWYQQALGQGPQFIFQYYEEEERQRGNFPDRFSGHQFPNYSSELNVNALLLGDSALYLCASSFGLAGGSIFGPGTRLTVL.

The chain is built from TRBV6-1 and TRBJ1-2; D gene ambiguous. V lost 4 bases, J lost 4 bases, and 7 bases lay in between. The CDR3 runs to 12 residues. The germline V gene has CDR1 MNHNS and CDR2 SASEGT. The CDR3 nucleotides are TGTGCCAGCAGTGTCGACACCTATGGCTACACCTTC. Its protein product is CASSVDTYGYTF.

This clone was counted a few times. This chain joins TRBV5-8 and TRBJ1-2; D not certain. The V gene's germline CDR1 is SGHTS and CDR2 YDEGEE. This CDR3 spans 14 amino acids. V was trimmed by 5 bases and J by 0 bases, leaving 11 bases between them. Here the CDR3 DNA reads TGTGCCAGCAGTCTACTGAGGGCTAACTATGGCTACACCTTC. The encoded protein is CASSLLRANYGYTF.

The sample holds one count of this clone. The chain couples TRBV7-8 to TRBJ1-1; 10 nucleotides align to TRBD1. Germline-derived CDR1 and CDR2 are SGHVS and FQNEAQ. The CDR3 extends over 15 amino acids. Trimming cost V 2 bases and J 4 bases; bases outside gene matches: 4. CDR3 DNA: TGTGCCAGCAGCTTAAATGGGGACAGGGGCACTGAAGCTTTCTTT. This codes for CASSLNGDRGTEAFF.

This clone showed up just a few times. The rearrangement joins TRBV2 to TRBJ2-7; TRBD1 matches at 9 bases. Germline V CDR1 and CDR2: SNHLY, FYNNEI. The CDR3 is 14 amino acids. The V and J ends lost 7 bases and 1 base, in that order; junction bases with no gene match: 5. The CDR3 nucleotides are TGTGCCAGCACCGCGGACAGGGGATCCTACGAGCAGTACTTC. Residues: CASTADRGSYEQYF.

V is TRBV6-5 and J is TRBJ1-1; no reliable D call. The CDR3 covers 14 residues. Germline lookup yields CDR1 MNHEY and CDR2 SVGAGI. Trimming cost V 5 bases and J 1 base, with 11 bases left between them. This CDR3 reads CASSLDKKNTEAFF. CDR3 sequence (DNA): TGTGCCAGCAGTCTTGACAAGAAGAACACTGAAGCTTTCTTT.

The V gene is TRBV6-5, the J gene TRBJ1-2; weak D call: TRBD1 (6 bases). The V gene's germline CDR1 is MNHEY and CDR2 SVGAGI. V shed 9 bases and J shed 4 bases, with 21 bases lying between them. The CDR3 has 15 amino acids. CDR3 nucleotides: TGTGCCAGTAATTGGAAGGACAGTGCCTCCTATGGCTACACCTTC. It codes for CASNWKDSASYGYTF.

Here the CDR3 reads CASSPRVPIYNEQFF. The CDR3 DNA reads as TGTGCCAGCAGTCCCAGGGTGCCCATCTACAATGAGCAGTTCTTC. V usage is TRBV27 and J usage is TRBJ2-1; tentatively, D is TRBD1 (5 bases). In germline, CDR1 is MNHEY, CDR2 SMNVEV (reference sequence). The V end was cut by 5 bases, the J end by 3 bases, with 14 bases between. This CDR3 spans 15 amino acids.

The chain combines TRBV4-3 with TRBJ2-2; D unclear. CDR3 length equals 14 residues. Per the germline V gene, CDR1 is LGHNA and CDR2 is YSLEER. V lost 1 base and J lost 3, with 6 bases in between. CDR3 DNA sequence: TGCGCCAGCAGCCAAGTGGCGGACACCGGGGAGCTGTTTTTT. Translation gives CASSQVADTGELFF.

This clone occurred once. V gene TRBV19 combines with J gene TRBJ2-7; 7 bases line up with TRBD1. The CDR3 covers 14 residues. Germline V lookup: CDR1 LNHDA, CDR2 SQIVND (reference sequence). V was clipped by 4 bases and J by 7 bases; unmatched bases: 10. Written as DNA, the CDR3 is TGTGCCAGTAGTACTCACTTACAGGGGCGAGAGCAGTACTTC. This translates into CASSTHLQGREQYF. Filled out from reference TRBV19 and TRBJ2-7, the complete variable domain reads DGGITQSPKYLFRKEGQNVTLSCEQNLNHDAMYWYRQDPGQGLRLIYYSQIVNDFQKGDIAEGYSVSREKKESFPLTVTSAQKNPTAFYLCASSTHLQGREQYFGPGTRLTVT.

The V gene is TRBV27, the J gene TRBJ2-3; tentatively, D is TRBD2 (6 bases). CDR1 MNHEY and CDR2 SMNVEV come from the germline V gene (reference sequence). The CDR3 runs 12 residues. V lost 6 bases, J lost 8 bases, and 12 bases lay in between. CDR3 bases: TGTGCCAGCAGCCCACTCGGGGGTACGCAGTATTTT. Protein product: CASSPLGGTQYF.

The rearrangement joins TRBV7-2 to TRBJ2-3, with TRBD2 matching over 9 bases. The CDR3 spans 15 residues. In germline, CDR1 is SGHTA, CDR2 FQGNSA. Trimming cost V 5 bases and J 4 bases; bases outside gene matches: 7. The CDR3 region has the DNA TGTGCCAGCAGCCCTCCCGGGACTAGCCCAGATACGCAGTATTTT. This gives the protein CASSPPGTSPDTQYF.

The J gene is TRBJ1-2, the V gene TRBV9, with 9 nucleotides matching TRBD1. With V trimmed by 2 bases and J by 5 bases, 7 bases remained unmatched. Germline V CDR1 and CDR2: SGDLS, YYNGEE. This CDR3 comprises 15 residues. The CDR3 loop reads CASSVTPGQGYGYTF. For the CDR3, the DNA is TGTGCCAGCAGCGTCACCCCGGGACAGGGATATGGCTACACCTTC.

The sample holds one count of this clone. The rearrangement links TRBV19 to TRBJ1-6; 10 bases line up with TRBD1. Germline-derived CDR1 and CDR2 are LNHDA and SQIVND (reference sequence). With V trimmed by 5 bases and J by 10 bases, 8 bases remained unmatched. The CDR3 sequence is 15 residues long. This chain's CDR3 is CASSLPGQGYSPLHF. DNA of the CDR3: TGTGCCAGTAGTTTACCGGGACAGGGGTACTCACCCCTCCACTTT.

This clone showed up just a few times. This same CDR3 is encoded by further DNA sequences in the sample. The chain combines TRBV27 with TRBJ1-6; TRBD1 matches at 7 bases. From germline, CDR1 is MNHEY and CDR2 SMNVEV (reference sequence). This CDR3 is 17 amino acids long. V lost 5 bases to trimming and J lost 0 bases; unmatched junction nucleotides: 7. The CDR3 loop reads CASSPWTGSSYNSPLHF. The CDR3 DNA reads TGTGCCAGCAGTCCCTGGACAGGAAGCTCCTATAATTCACCCCTCCACTTT.

CDR3 nucleotides: TGCGCCAGCAGCCAGGCGGGCCAGCCAGAGACCCAGTACTTC. It specifies CASSQAGQPETQYF. The V call is TRBV4-1, the J call TRBJ2-5; D may be TRBD2 (5 bases). The CDR3 spans 14 residues. Germline CDR1 MGHRA, CDR2 YSYEKL. V shed 3 bases and J shed 4 bases, with 12 bases lying between them.

This sequence joins TRBV6-5 and TRBJ2-7; 7 bases fit TRBD2. V trimming: 2 bases; J trimming: 3 bases; junction bases outside the gene matches: 7. The CDR3 length is 15 residues. The germline gives CDR1 MNHEY, CDR2 SVGAGI. The CDR3 sequence is CASSYLPGLNYEQYF. In DNA, the CDR3 is TGTGCCAGCAGTTACCTCCCGGGACTAAACTACGAGCAGTACTTC.

The chain joins TRBV6-5 to TRBJ1-1; TRBD1 is a possible D gene (5 bases). The germline V gene has CDR1 MNHEY and CDR2 SVGAGI. This CDR3 contains 14 residues. Trimming stripped 3 bases from V and 6 bases from J, with 14 bases between. CDR3 residues: CASSYSQGLAEAFF. The CDR3 DNA follows: TGTGCCAGCAGTTATTCCCAGGGACTGGCTGAAGCTTTCTTT.

The rearrangement uses TRBV6-1 and TRBJ1-5, with no clear D. The CDR3 length is 13 residues. CDR1 is MNHNS and CDR2 is SASEGT in the germline V gene. Trimming removed 11 bases at V and 7 bases at J, with 18 bases between. CDR3 sequence reads: CAPKEWRNQPQHF. The DNA for the CDR3 is TGTGCCCCCAAGGAGTGGAGGAACCAGCCCCAGCATTTT.

The CDR3 DNA follows: TGTGCCAGCAGCTTCGGCAATGAGCAGTTCTTC. Translated: CASSFGNEQFF. The J gene is TRBJ2-1, the V gene TRBV7-9, with D unresolved. In germline, CDR1 is SEHNR, CDR2 FQNEAQ (reference sequence). V lost 3 bases and J lost 6, with 3 bases in between. The CDR3 is made up of 11 amino acids.